A single sample is the source of the 20 T cell receptor beta chains below, sequenced in a study of T cells in Graves' hyperthyroidism and ophthalmopathy. Template material for amplifying TCR beta CDR3 regions consisted of RNA transcripts. HTBI primers were used for first-round RT-PCR of the TCR CDR3. TCRdb fed the multiplex PCR reads into MiXCR, producing one record per CDR3 protein. This table has 540,000 or so distinct CDR3 sequences, approximately 14% appearing once. The sequencing sample was made of blood. Receptor source: a woman aged 25 to 39 with Graves' hyperthyroidism.

The gene calls are TRBV5-1 and TRBJ1-5; 9 bases map to TRBD1. The CDR3 consists of 19 residues. CDR1 and CDR2 (germline): SGHRS, YFSETQ. J gave up 0 bases and V 2 bases, and 12 bases lay outside the gene matches. The CDR3 reads CASSFGTGRIPYSNQPQHF. DNA for the CDR3: TGCGCCAGCAGCTTCGGGACAGGGCGGATCCCTTATAGCAATCAGCCCCAGCATTTT.

This clonotype was observed a handful of times. This chain connects TRBV5-1 to TRBJ2-2; D is possibly TRBD2 (5 bases). The CDR3 is made up of 15 amino acids. V was clipped by 4 bases and J by 3 bases, with 13 bases between them. Germline CDR1 and CDR2: SGHRS and YFSETQ. The CDR3 reads CASSILATDTGELFF. The CDR3 nucleotides read TGCGCCAGCAGCATCTTAGCGACCGACACCGGGGAGCTGTTTTTT.

This clonotype was seen at least ten times. The chain uses TRBV28 and TRBJ2-7, with D unresolved. In germline, CDR1 is MDHEN, CDR2 SYDVKM. Trimming shortened V by 3 bases and J by 0 bases, and 18 bases separated the two germline ends. The CDR3 covers 17 residues. This chain's CDR3 is CASSFMRREKDSYEQYF. CDR3 in DNA: TGTGCCAGCAGTTTCATGCGTCGCGAAAAGGACTCCTACGAGCAGTACTTC.

This clonotype was observed many times. The rearrangement joins TRBV24-1 to TRBJ2-1; D possibly corresponds to TRBD2 (6 bases). V was pared by 3 bases and J by 9 bases, with 11 bases between. Germline-derived CDR1 and CDR2 are KGHDR and SFDVKD. This CDR3 has 13 amino acids. CDR3 loop: CATSDLGGSEQFF. The CDR3 bases are TGTGCCACCAGTGATCTGGGGGGAAGTGAGCAGTTCTTC.

In this sample, this clonotype turned up many times. The rearrangement uses TRBV10-3 and TRBJ2-7; TRBD1 might be the D (5 bases). The V end lost 3 bases, the J end lost 4 bases, and 16 bases lay between the germline ends. Germline values: CDR1 ENHRY, CDR2 SYGVKD. The CDR3 length is 15 residues. CDR3 DNA: TGTGCCATCAGTGAAAGAGACAGTAAGTTGTACGAGCAGTACTTC. Its protein is CAISERDSKLYEQYF.

Regarding this clonotype: The junction departs from the called germline gene at one end, perhaps through a read error. V and J are TRBV6-5 and TRBJ2-7; 12 bases map to TRBD2. The CDR3 totals 20 residues. Germline assignment: CDR1 MNHEY and CDR2 SVGAGI. CDR3 residues: CASRYSGRRLAGGGLVEQYF. As DNA, the CDR3 is TGTGCCAGCAGATACTCCGGGAGAAGGCTAGCGGGGGGGGGGTTGGTCGAGCAGTACTTC.

This clonotype was seen ten or more times. The rearrangement joins TRBV11-1 to TRBJ1-1; 7 bases agree with TRBD1. V lost 5 bases, J lost 0 bases, and 3 bases stayed unmatched. This CDR3 comprises 14 residues. Germline CDR1 and CDR2: SGHAT and FQDESV (reference sequence). The CDR3 nucleotides are TGTGCCAGCAGCACGACAGGGATGAACACTGAAGCTTTCTTT. Protein: CASSTTGMNTEAFF.

This clonotype appeared many times. The V call is TRBV28, the J call TRBJ1-5; 8 bases are a match to TRBD1. Trimming at V came to 8 bases and at J to 2 bases, leaving 8 bases not matched to a gene. The CDR3 consists of 15 residues. The V gene's germline CDR1 is MDHEN and CDR2 SYDVKM. The CDR3 reads CASGPGGKGNQPQHF. DNA of the CDR3: TGTGCCAGCGGCCCAGGGGGCAAGGGCAATCAGCCCCAGCATTTT.

In this sample, this clonotype turned up many times. The genes are TRBV5-1 and TRBJ2-7; no clear D gene. The CDR3 totals 15 residues. The V gene's germline CDR1 is SGHRS and CDR2 YFSETQ. Trimming took off 1 base at V and 7 bases at J, with 18 bases between the two ends. The CDR3 DNA sequence: TGCGCCAGCAGCTTGTTAGAGACCACGGTCGGGGAGCAGTACTTC. It yields the protein CASSLLETTVGEQYF.

The genes are TRBV6-6 and TRBJ2-2, with D perhaps matching TRBD2 (5 bases). This CDR3 has 16 residues. In germline, CDR1 is MNHNY, CDR2 SVGAGI (reference sequence). Trimming pared 0 bases from V and 4 bases from J, leaving 12 bases between. This CDR3 is CASSYSDGLLTGELFF. The DNA for the CDR3 is TGTGCCAGCAGTTACTCCGATGGACTTCTCACCGGGGAGCTGTTTTTT.

This clonotype has ten or more counts. The CDR3 coding sequence is TGCAGCGTTGGGTCTGGCTCCTACGAGCAGTACTTC. Translated: CSVGSGSYEQYF. This chain uses TRBV29-1 with TRBJ2-7; no reliable D call. Germline CDR1 and CDR2: SQVTM and ANQGSEA. Deletions cut 4 bases from V and 0 bases from J, with 7 bases between. This CDR3 has 12 amino acids.

The rearrangement joins TRBV5-1 to TRBJ2-7; D might be TRBD2 (6 bases). Trimming left V 2 bases short and J 5 bases short, with 11 bases between. Germline values: CDR1 SGHRS, CDR2 YFSETQ. The CDR3 covers 13 residues. The CDR3: CASSFRTNNEQYF. As DNA, the CDR3 is TGCGCCAGCAGCTTTAGGACTAACAACGAGCAGTACTTC.

This clonotype came up a few times. The junction shows a germline mismatch at one end, possibly a read error. The rearrangement joins TRBV11-3 to TRBJ2-3; 9 positions match TRBD2. The CDR3 spans 16 residues. CDR1 SGHNT and CDR2 YENEEA come from the germline V gene. The CDR3 protein is CASSTGLAQPTDTRYF. The CDR3 DNA reads TGTGCCAGCAGCACGGGACTAGCCCAACCCACAGATACGCGGTATTTT.

This clonotype appeared a few times. The chain is built from TRBV9 and TRBJ2-2; D perhaps matches TRBD2 (5 bases). CDR1 is SGDLS, CDR2 YYNGEE, per germline. Trimming left V 4 bases short and J 7 bases short, with 5 bases between. The CDR3 is 11 amino acids. In nucleotides, the CDR3 is TGTGCCAGCAGCCGGGACGGGGAGCTGTTTTTT. Translating gives CASSRDGELFF.

This clonotype was seen ten or more times. The chain combines TRBV20-1 with TRBJ1-5; 8 nucleotides line up with TRBD1. There are 13 residues in the CDR3. Trimming cost V 3 bases and J 7 bases; bases outside gene matches: 5. Germline V gives CDR1 DFQATT, CDR2 SNEGSKA (reference sequence). CDR3 region: CSASGYRGQPQHF. In DNA form, the CDR3 reads TGCAGTGCTAGCGGATACAGGGGGCAGCCCCAGCATTTT.

The gene calls are TRBV10-3 and TRBJ2-1; D perhaps matches TRBD2 (6 bases). Between the trimmed V and J ends, which lost 3 bases and 3 bases, there was a span of 12 bases. Germline CDR1 and CDR2: ENHRY and SYGVKD. CDR3 size: 15 residues. CDR3 loop: CAISEAGTLYNEQFF. As DNA, the CDR3 is TGTGCCATCAGTGAAGCCGGGACTCTCTACAATGAGCAGTTCTTC.

The chain is built from TRBV20-1 and TRBJ2-1; possibly TRBD2 for D (5 bases). The V gene lost 5 bases and the J gene lost 6 bases, with 11 bases spanning the gap. Germline V lookup: CDR1 DFQATT, CDR2 SNEGSKA (reference sequence). The CDR3 covers 12 residues. CDR3 amino acids: CSAWDGGNEQFF. The CDR3 bases are TGCAGTGCTTGGGATGGAGGCAATGAGCAGTTCTTC.

The sample holds many counts of this clonotype. J is TRBJ1-3 and V is TRBV3-1; no clear D gene. Between the trimmed V and J ends, which lost 6 bases and 3 bases, there was a span of 12 bases. From germline, CDR1 is LGHDT and CDR2 YNNKEL (reference sequence). The length of the CDR3 is 14 residues. The CDR3 is CASSSRAYGNTIYF. The CDR3 bases are TGTGCCAGCAGTAGCAGAGCCTATGGAAACACCATATATTTT. Full variable domain (outside the CDR3, taken from reference TRBV3-1 and TRBJ1-3): DTAVSQTPKYLVTQMGNDKSIKCEQNLGHDTMYWYKQDSKKFLKIMFSYNNKELIINETVPNRFSPKSPDKAHLNLHINSLELGDSAVYFCASSSRAYGNTIYFGEGSWLTVV.

This clonotype was picked up many times. The CDR3 spells CASSQQGYNEQFF. CDR3 nucleotides: TGTGCCAGCTCACAACAGGGGTACAATGAGCAGTTCTTC. The gene calls are TRBV18 and TRBJ2-1; 7 bases line up with TRBD1. CDR1 KGHSH and CDR2 LQKENI come from the germline V gene. J was trimmed by 4 bases and V by 4 bases; bases with no gene match: 1. There are 13 residues in the CDR3.

The chain employs TRBV7-9 and TRBJ1-2; D unresolved. This CDR3 is 14 amino acids long. The germline V gene encodes CDR1 SEHNR and CDR2 FQNEAQ (reference sequence). V was cut by 2 bases and J by 6 bases, with 13 bases left in between. CDR3 in DNA: TGTGCCAGCAGCTTATCTTTCCGGCGGCATGGCTACACCTTC. This codes for CASSLSFRRHGYTF.